This T cell receptor beta chain is from a study of long-term antiretroviral therapy in people with HIV. This clone was recorded only once. Between the trimmed V and J ends, which lost 4 bases and 6 bases, there was a span of 18 bases. The CDR3 contains 15 residues. Germline CDR1 reads SGHRS; CDR2 reads YFSETQ. The immunoSEQ assay was v3.0, run at survey level. Measured with immunoSEQ multiplex PCR; TCRdb has only the in-frame clones, and not every one. Here the sample spans 15,000 to 20,000 clones, roughly 95% being singletons. This material consisted of unsorted PBMCs, taken 10 to 12 years after starting antiretroviral therapy. This TCR was sampled from a man aged 30-40 years with HIV. This rearrangement joins TRBV5-1 to TRBJ2-3; TRBD2 is a possible D gene (5 bases). CDR3 residues: CASSVPEALGDTQYF. CDR3 nucleotides: TGCGCCAGCAGCGTACCGGAGGCGCTTGGGGATACGCAGTATTTT.